This T cell receptor (beta chain) comes out of a study of blood T cell repertoires in COVID-19. As for the study in general: PBMCs, B-cell-depleted T cells, or T cells provided the cDNA or gDNA that made up the material.

V shed 4 bases and J 1 base; nucleotides not matched to a gene: 8. Germline loops: CDR1 SGHRS, CDR2 YFSETQ. There are 15 residues in the CDR3. TCRdb's copy holds only in-frame clones and misses some; the assay was immunoSEQ multiplex PCR. Among about 110,000 clones listed, approximately 85% were seen once. Sequencing was done on a sample of peripheral blood. The chain employs TRBV5-1 and TRBJ2-7; TRBD1 aligns across 7 bases. The sequence was collected from a human donor in a cohort sampled during active COVID-19. CDR3 bases: TGCGCCAGCAGCCCCTCGACAGGGCCTTCCTACGAGCAGTACTTC. This sequence encodes CASSPSTGPSYEQYF.